These 18 T cell receptor beta chains share one sample of origin, sequenced in a study of long-term antiretroviral therapy in people with HIV. Sequencing used immunoSEQ v3.0 at survey level. Clones were read by immunoSEQ multiplex PCR, and TCRdb kept only the in-frame ones, dropping some. The repertoire holds 15,000 or so clones, with around 81% as singletons. The sample consisted of unsorted PBMCs, taken 0.3 years before starting antiretroviral therapy. All receptors come from a man aged 45-65 years with HIV.

The chain joins TRBV7-6 to TRBJ2-3; 8 nucleotides match TRBD2. The germline CDR1 and CDR2 sequences are SGHVS and FNYEAQ. The CDR3 is 18 amino acids. The V gene end was trimmed by 4 bases and the J gene end by 2 bases; junction bases not matched to a gene: 14. CDR3 sequence (DNA): TGTGCCAGCAGCTCCCCCGTAAGGGGCGGGGGGAACACAGATACGCAGTATTTT. Translation: CASSSPVRGGGNTDTQYF.

The chain links TRBV23-1 to TRBJ1-5; TRBD1 aligns across 9 bases. TRBV23-1 is given ORF status, its function remaining uncertain. The CDR3 is 13 residues long. J was trimmed by 2 bases and V by 8 bases; bases with no gene match: 1. CDR3 sequence reads: CASRDRGNQPQHF. CDR3 nucleotides: TGCGCCAGCCGGGACAGGGGCAATCAGCCCCAGCATTTT.

This chain connects TRBV7-2 to TRBJ1-1; D remains ambiguous. Trimming pared 5 bases from V and 1 base from J, leaving 5 bases between. The V gene's germline CDR1 is SGHTA and CDR2 FQGNSA. The CDR3 spans 12 residues. The CDR3 protein is CASSPRNTEAFF. CDR3 coding DNA: TGTGCCAGCAGCCCCCGGAACACTGAAGCTTTCTTT.

The rearrangement links TRBV7-2 to TRBJ2-3; D unclear. Trimming removed 3 bases from V and 6 bases from J, with 13 bases in between. Looked up from germline, CDR1 is SGHTA and CDR2 is FQGNSA. The CDR3 is 14 residues long. The CDR3 region is CASSFEASRDTQYF. The CDR3 DNA follows: TGTGCCAGCAGCTTCGAGGCGTCGCGGGATACGCAGTATTTT.

This sequence joins TRBV9 and TRBJ2-3; maybe TRBD1 (6 bases). V was pared by 5 bases and J by 4 bases, with 8 bases between. Germline V lookup: CDR1 SGDLS, CDR2 YYNGEE. CDR3 size: 12 residues. The CDR3 DNA sequence: TGTGCCAGCAGGGGGGCCTCAGATACGCAGTATTTT. The encoded protein is CASRGASDTQYF.

The J gene is TRBJ1-5, the V gene TRBV19; D not certain. V lost 4 bases and J lost 7, with 20 bases in between. CDR1 is LNHDA, CDR2 SQIVND, per germline (reference sequence). The CDR3 consists of 16 residues. The CDR3: CASSRRRVAPSQPQHF. The CDR3 DNA follows: TGTGCCAGTAGTAGGCGAAGGGTGGCACCCTCACAGCCCCAGCATTTT.

This clone was seen more than once but under ten times. The V gene is TRBV30, the J gene TRBJ1-6, with TRBD1 as a possible D gene (6 bases). CDR1 and CDR2 from the germline V gene are GTSNPN and SVGIG (reference sequence). The CDR3 is 14 amino acids. Between the trimmed V and J ends, which lost 5 bases and 7 bases, there was a span of 15 bases. The CDR3, as DNA: TGTGCCTGGTCTACAGGGTTCGAAAATTCACCCCTCCACTTT. It encodes CAWSTGFENSPLHF.

The chain links TRBV6-6 to TRBJ1-1; the D gene is possibly TRBD1 (6 bases). The CDR3 runs to 15 residues. Trimming stripped 1 base from V and 4 bases from J, with 13 bases between. From germline, CDR1 is MNHNY and CDR2 SVGAGI (reference sequence). CDR3 loop: CASSYFAGEGTEAFF. The CDR3 region has the DNA TGTGCCAGCAGTTACTTCGCAGGGGAAGGCACTGAAGCTTTCTTT.

The gene calls are TRBV4-3 and TRBJ2-6; D uncertain. The V end lost 3 bases, the J end lost 0 bases, and 6 bases lay between the germline ends. The CDR3 length is 15 residues. Germline V CDR1 and CDR2: LGHNA, YSLEER. CDR3 nucleotides: TGCGCCAGCAGCCATCCCTACTCTGGGGCCAACGTCCTGACTTTC. It yields the protein CASSHPYSGANVLTF.

The V call is TRBV10-2, the J call TRBJ2-7; D unresolved. This CDR3 contains 12 residues. V was clipped by 0 bases and J by 4 bases, with 4 bases between them. CDR1 is WSHSY and CDR2 is SAAADI in the germline V gene. CDR3 nucleotide sequence: TGCGCCAGCAGTGAGTCGAATTACGAGCAGTACTTC. Amino acids: CASSESNYEQYF.

The chain has TRBV12-5 and TRBJ2-5; possibly TRBD1 for D (6 bases). Germline lookup yields CDR1 LGHNT and CDR2 FRNRAP. The CDR3 sequence is 13 residues long. V was pared by 4 bases and J by 10 bases, with 16 bases between. The CDR3 nucleotides read TGTGCTAGTGGTTCCGGGGCGAAGGGGGACCAGTACTTC. Translation gives CASGSGAKGDQYF.

The chain links TRBV7-9 to TRBJ1-4; TRBD1 is a possible D gene (5 bases). CDR3 length: 15 residues. The germline gives CDR1 SEHNR, CDR2 FQNEAQ (reference sequence). Trimming removed 1 base from V and 3 bases from J, with 9 bases in between. In DNA form, the CDR3 reads TGTGCCAGCAGCTTAGAGGGGCGCGCTAATGAAAAACTGTTTTTT. It translates to CASSLEGRANEKLFF.

This clone was counted a single time. V and J are TRBV20-1 and TRBJ1-4; D remains unclear. Germline assignment: CDR1 DFQATT and CDR2 SNEGSKA (reference sequence). The V end was cut by 2 bases, the J end by 7 bases, with 5 bases between. CDR3 length equals 11 residues. As DNA, the CDR3 is TGCAGTGCTAGAAAGATTGAAAAACTGTTTTTT. Protein sequence: CSARKIEKLFF.

The rearrangement joins TRBV30 to TRBJ2-1; D assignment may be TRBD1 or TRBD2 (5 bases each). V was shortened by 3 bases and J by 7 bases, with 16 bases between the two germline ends. CDR1 and CDR2 (germline): GTSNPN, SVGIG (reference sequence). The CDR3 sequence is 14 residues long. The CDR3 spells CAWSFPPGRNEQFF. The CDR3, as DNA: TGTGCCTGGAGCTTCCCTCCGGGACGGAATGAGCAGTTCTTC.

The gene calls are TRBV5-5 and TRBJ1-5; perhaps TRBD1 as D (5 bases). There are 16 residues in the CDR3. The V end lost 0 bases, the J end lost 6 bases, and 16 bases lay between the germline ends. CDR1 is SGHKS and CDR2 is YYEKEE in the germline V gene (reference sequence). CDR3 in DNA: TGTGCCAGCAGCTTGGTGGCGGGGCAGGGAGGTCAGCCCCAGCATTTT. Translation: CASSLVAGQGGQPQHF.

The chain uses TRBV11-2 and TRBJ2-1; no definite D call. The germline gives CDR1 SGHAT, CDR2 FQNNGV. This CDR3 has 15 amino acids. The V and J ends lost 5 bases and 4 bases respectively, with 15 bases between them. The chain's CDR3 is CASSPSTVVYNEQFF. DNA for the CDR3: TGTGCCAGCAGCCCGTCGACTGTTGTTTACAATGAGCAGTTCTTC. The full variable domain, with the rest looked up from reference TRBV11-2 and TRBJ2-1, is EAGVAQSPRYKIIEKRQSVAFWCNPISGHATLYWYQQILGQGPKLLIQFQNNGVVDDSQLPKDRFSAERLKGVDSTLKIQPAKLEDSAVYLCASSPSTVVYNEQFFGPGTRLTVL.

The V and J genes are TRBV6-1 and TRBJ2-3, with no clear D. Germline V CDR1 and CDR2: MNHNS, SASEGT. Trimming cost V 7 bases and J 0 bases, with 11 bases left between them. The length of the CDR3 is 14 residues. The CDR3 region has the DNA TGTGCCAGCACCTTACTCGTTAGCACAGATACGCAGTATTTT. This gives the protein CASTLLVSTDTQYF.

This chain connects TRBV6-4 to TRBJ2-6; D may be TRBD1 or TRBD2 (5 bases each). The CDR3 length is 15 residues. CDR1 and CDR2 (germline): MRHNA, SNTAGT. V was shortened by 7 bases and J by 1 base, with 11 bases between the two germline ends. The CDR3, as DNA: TGTGCCAGCACCCCTGGGGGATCTGGGGCCAACGTCCTGACTTTC. This sequence encodes CASTPGGSGANVLTF.